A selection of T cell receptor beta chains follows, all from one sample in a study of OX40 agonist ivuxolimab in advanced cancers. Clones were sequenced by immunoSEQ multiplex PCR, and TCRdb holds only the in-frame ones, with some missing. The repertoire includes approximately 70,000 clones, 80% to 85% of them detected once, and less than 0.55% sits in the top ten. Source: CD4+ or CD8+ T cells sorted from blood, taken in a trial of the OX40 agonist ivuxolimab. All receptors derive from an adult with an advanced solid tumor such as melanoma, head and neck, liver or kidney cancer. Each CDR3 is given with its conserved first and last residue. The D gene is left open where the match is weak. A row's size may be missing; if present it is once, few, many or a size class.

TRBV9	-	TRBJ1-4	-	CASSEGGSVDEKLFF	TGTGCCAGCAGCGAGGGAGGGAGCGTTGATGAAAAACTGTTTTTT
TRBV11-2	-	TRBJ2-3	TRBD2	CASSLGTSGRTDTQYF	TGTGCCAGCAGCTTAGGGACTAGTGGCCGTACAGATACGCAGTATTTT
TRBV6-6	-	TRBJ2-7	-	CASEKEPSYEQYF	TGTGCCAGCGAAAAGGAGCCCTCCTACGAGCAGTACTTC
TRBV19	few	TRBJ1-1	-	CASSRRSNYEAFF	TGTGCCAGTAGTAGGCGATCCAACTATGAAGCTTTCTTT
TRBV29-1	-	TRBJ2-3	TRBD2	CSVLAVWADTQYF	TGCAGCGTCCTAGCGGTGTGGGCAGATACGCAGTATTTT
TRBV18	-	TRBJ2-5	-	CASSPQGFVQETQYF	TGTGCCAGCTCACCACAGGGGTTTGTCCAAGAGACCCAGTACTTC
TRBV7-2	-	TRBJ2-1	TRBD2	CASSGGLAGVGSYNEQFF	TGTGCCAGCAGCGGGGGACTAGCGGGAGTCGGCTCCTACAATGAGCAGTTCTTC
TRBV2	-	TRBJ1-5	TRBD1	CASRAGGSVGNQPQHF	TGTGCCAGCAGGGCAGGGGGCTCGGTTGGGAATCAGCCCCAGCATTTT
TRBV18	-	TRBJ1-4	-	CASSPDPNSNEKLFF	TGTGCCAGCTCACCAGATCCCAACTCGAATGAAAAACTGTTTTTT
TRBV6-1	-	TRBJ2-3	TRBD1	CASSDRGRTDTQYF	TGTGCCAGCAGTGACAGGGGGCGAACAGATACGCAGTATTTT
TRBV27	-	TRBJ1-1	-	CASSFQANTEAFF	TGTGCCAGCAGTTTCCAGGCGAACACTGAAGCTTTCTTT
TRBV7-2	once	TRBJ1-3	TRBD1	CASSHRETGISGDTIYF	TGTGCCAGCAGCCACCGAGAGACAGGGATCTCTGGAGACACCATATATTTT
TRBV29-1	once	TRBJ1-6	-	CSVARESNSPLHF	TGCAGCGTTGCCAGGGAAAGTAATTCACCCCTCCACTTT
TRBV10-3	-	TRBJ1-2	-	CAIKDNPVSADYGYTF	TGTGCCATCAAGGATAACCCGGTGTCAGCGGATTATGGCTACACCTTC
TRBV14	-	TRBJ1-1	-	CASSQSTRTEAFF	TGTGCCAGCAGCCAGTCAACTAGGACTGAAGCTTTCTTT
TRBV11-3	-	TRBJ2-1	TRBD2	CASSSGLAGREQFF	TGTGCCAGCAGCTCGGGACTAGCGGGACGAGAGCAGTTCTTC
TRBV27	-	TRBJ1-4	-	CASKGRAFNEKLFF	TGTGCCAGCAAAGGGCGAGCCTTTAATGAAAAACTGTTTTTT
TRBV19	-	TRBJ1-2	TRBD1	CASSATSGTGANYGYTF	TGTGCCAGTAGTGCGACATCCGGGACAGGGGCTAACTATGGCTACACCTTC
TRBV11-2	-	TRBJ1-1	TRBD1	CASNRGLGTGRTEAFF	TGTGCCAGCAACCGGGGTCTTGGGACAGGGAGGACTGAAGCTTTCTTT
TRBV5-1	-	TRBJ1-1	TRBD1	CASSHGQAGTEAFF	TGCGCCAGCAGCCACGGACAGGCGGGCACTGAAGCTTTCTTT
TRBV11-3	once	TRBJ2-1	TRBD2	CASSLVSLACGRAYNEQFF	TGTGCCAGCAGCTTAGTTAGTTTGGCGTGCGGGAGGGCCTACAATGAGCAGTTCTTC
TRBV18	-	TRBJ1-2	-	CASSPRDPERRGYTF	TGTGCCAGCTCACCTCGGGACCCCGAAAGGCGTGGCTACACCTTC
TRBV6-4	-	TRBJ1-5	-	CATSTSPGKSQPQHF	TGTGCCACTTCAACTTCTCCAGGGAAAAGTCAGCCCCAGCATTTT
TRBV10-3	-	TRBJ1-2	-	CAISGGDIYGYTF	TGTGCCATCAGTGGGGGGGATATTTACGGCTACACCTTC
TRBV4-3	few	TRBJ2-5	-	CASSQEGGRGTETQYF	TGCGCCAGCAGCCAAGAGGGAGGAAGGGGTACAGAGACCCAGTACTTC
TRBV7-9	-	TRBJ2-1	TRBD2	CASSLGGSEQFF	TGTGCCAGCAGCTTAGGCGGGAGTGAGCAGTTCTTC
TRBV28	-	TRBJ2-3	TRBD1	CASNHRGSTDTQYF	TGTGCCAGCAATCACAGGGGGTCGACAGATACGCAGTATTTT
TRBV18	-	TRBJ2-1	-	CASSQSRNEQFF	TGTGCCAGCTCCCAAAGTAGGAATGAGCAGTTCTTC
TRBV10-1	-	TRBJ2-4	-	CASSKDLGQGKNIQYF	TGCGCCAGCAGCAAAGATTTGGGGCAAGGCAAAAACATTCAGTACTTC
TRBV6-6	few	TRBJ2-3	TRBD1	CASSLDRATDTQYF	TGTGCCAGCAGCTTGGACAGGGCCACAGATACGCAGTATTTT
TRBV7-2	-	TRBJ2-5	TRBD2	CASSSAGGAMETQYF	TGTGCCAGCAGCTCAGCGGGGGGGGCAATGGAGACCCAGTACTTC
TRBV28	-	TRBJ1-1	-	CASSISGTGSTEAFF	TGTGCCAGCAGTATATCCGGGACTGGAAGCACTGAAGCTTTCTTT
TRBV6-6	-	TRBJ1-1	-	CASRPGQWAEAFF	TGTGCCAGCAGACCCGGACAGTGGGCTGAAGCTTTCTTT
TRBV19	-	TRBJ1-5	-	CASSTDSNQPQHF	TGTGCCAGTAGTACAGATAGCAATCAGCCCCAGCATTTT
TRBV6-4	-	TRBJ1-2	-	CASSDRGGYGYTF	TGTGCCAGCAGTGACAGGGGAGGCTATGGCTACACCTTC
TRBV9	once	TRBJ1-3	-	CASSVGQLSGNTIYF	TGTGCCAGCAGCGTAGGACAGCTCTCTGGAAACACCATATATTTT
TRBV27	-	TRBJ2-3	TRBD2	CASSLGLAGRAQYF	TGTGCCAGCAGTTTAGGCCTAGCGGGACGGGCGCAGTATTTT
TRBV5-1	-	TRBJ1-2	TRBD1	CASSLEDRGTLFGYTF	TGCGCCAGCAGCTTGGAGGACAGGGGGACATTATTTGGCTACACCTTC
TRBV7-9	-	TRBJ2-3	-	CASSDVGSGLTDTQYF	TGTGCCAGCAGCGACGTGGGTAGCGGACTCACAGATACGCAGTATTTT
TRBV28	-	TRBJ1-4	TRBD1	CASSSEDRRHEKLFF	TGTGCCAGCAGTAGTGAGGACAGGAGACATGAAAAACTGTTTTTT
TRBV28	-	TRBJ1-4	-	CASSLGSWTNEKLFF	TGTGCCAGCAGTTTAGGCTCATGGACTAATGAAAAACTGTTTTTT
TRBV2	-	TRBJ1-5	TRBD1	CASSEAQRAGGSNQPQHF	TGTGCCAGCAGTGAAGCGCAGAGGGCAGGGGGTAGCAATCAGCCCCAGCATTTT
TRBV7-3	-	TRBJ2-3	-	CASSLTGDGTGEDTQYF	TGTGCCAGCAGCTTAACGGGAGACGGGACCGGGGAAGATACGCAGTATTTT
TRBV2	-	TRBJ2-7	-	CASSALYEQYF	TGTGCCAGCAGTGCCCTCTACGAGCAGTACTTC
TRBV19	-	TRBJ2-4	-	CASSIAGSNIQYF	TGTGCCAGTAGTATTGCGGGGAGTAACATTCAGTACTTC
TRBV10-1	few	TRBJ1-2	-	CASSESTEGYTF	TGCGCCAGCAGTGAGTCGACGGAAGGCTACACCTTC